The sequence of this T cell receptor beta chain was determined in a study of T cell responses to AZD1222 COVID-19 vaccine. The study's findings and limits: Recipients of two AZD1222 doses showed rising Spike-specific TCR breadth and depth. Reports say nearly half of spike-specific TCRs go after unmutated variant regions. Clonal diversity may have been underestimated in mostly white British donors.

Trimming left V 4 bases short and J 5 bases short, with 8 bases between. In germline, CDR1 is SGHNT, CDR2 YENEEA. The CDR3 sequence is 12 residues long. The assay was immunoSEQ multiplex PCR, and TCRdb's table has in-frame clones only and misses some. This table has about 34,000 clones, around 90% appearing once. This clone was counted once. Its antigen is undetermined. The sample consisted of peripheral blood, taken on day 0 of AZD1222 vaccination. The V call is TRBV11-3, the J call TRBJ1-1; D is ambiguous. This TCR came from an adult in good health. CDR3 coding DNA: TGTGCCAGCAGCTCCGGAGGGACTGAAGCTTTCTTT. It is translated as CASSSGGTEAFF.